These T cell receptor beta chains were read from a single sample in a study of regulatory T cells in long-lasting Graves disease. TCRdb re-analysed the multiplex PCR reads in MiXCR, keeping a single row per CDR3 protein. Among 500,000 or so distinct CDR3 sequences listed, 14% were seen once. The same data also went into a second study, on T cells in Graves' hyperthyroidism and ophthalmopathy.

The sequences come from peripheral blood mononuclear cells (PBMCs), collected at new diagnosis, from a patient treated with antithyroid drugs. These receptors were collected from a woman aged 45-65 years with Graves disease. Each CDR3 is given with its conserved first and last residue. D genes are given only for firm matches. The listing skips clone size in some rows; elsewhere it reads once, few, many or a size class.

abundance,v_gene,j_gene,d_gene,CDR3nt,CDR3aa
many,TRBV6-2/TRBV6-3,TRBJ1-2,NA,TGTGCCAGCAGCCGCAGTAACTATGGCTACACCTTC,CASSRSNYGYTF
many,TRBV2,TRBJ2-5,NA,TGTGCCAGCATGACGGAGGTCCGAGAGACCCAGTACTTC,CASMTEVRETQYF
many,TRBV11-2,TRBJ2-7,NA,TGTGCCAGCAGCTTAGTGGGCAGGGGAGTCTACGAGCAGTACTTC,CASSLVGRGVYEQYF
NA,TRBV5-1,TRBJ2-2,NA,TGCGCCAGCAGCTTGGTAGGACTCCTCAACACCAGGGAGCTGTTTTTT,CASSLVGLLNTRELFF
many,TRBV6-1,TRBJ2-7,TRBD1,TGTGCCAGCAGTGGGACAGGGCAACACTCCTACGAGCAGTACTTC,CASSGTGQHSYEQYF
many,TRBV11-1,TRBJ1-2,TRBD1,TGTGCCAGCAGCGTGGGACAGGGTAACTATGGCTACACCTTC,CASSVGQGNYGYTF
many,TRBV3-1,TRBJ1-4,NA,TGTGCCAGCAGCCAAGGGGGACGGGCTAATGAAAAACTGTTTTTT,CASSQGGRANEKLFF
few,TRBV20-1,TRBJ2-3,NA,TGCAGTGCTAGTTTTAGCGGCACAGATACGCAGTATTTT,CSASFSGTDTQYF
many,TRBV2,TRBJ1-2,NA,TGTGCCAGCGCCCAGGACAGAAACTATGGCTACACCTTC,CASAQDRNYGYTF
few,TRBV20-1,TRBJ2-7,NA,TGCAGTGCTAGAGATCCTTCCGCGGGACCTTCGGGGGAGCAGTACTTC,CSARDPSAGPSGEQYF
NA,TRBV12-3/TRBV12-4,TRBJ1-5,NA,TGTGCCAGCAGTTTCTTGGGGGGGAGTCAGCCCCAGCATTTT,CASSFLGGSQPQHF
many,TRBV5-1,TRBJ2-3,NA,TGCGCCAGCAGCCCCAGCCAGGGTCCAGATACGCAGTATTTT,CASSPSQGPDTQYF
NA,TRBV27,TRBJ2-1,TRBD2,TGTGCCAGCAGATGGACTAGCAGAGGCAATGAGCAGTTCTTC,CASRWTSRGNEQFF
few,TRBV10-3,TRBJ2-3,TRBD1,TGTGCCAGCAGTTACGACAGGGATCGAGATACGCAGTATTTT,CASSYDRDRDTQYF
NA,TRBV9,TRBJ1-4,NA,TGTGCCAGCAGCGTAGGGCAAAGGGACGGAAATGAAAAACTGTTTTTT,CASSVGQRDGNEKLFF
many,TRBV3-1,TRBJ1-5,NA,TGTGCCAGCAGCCCGGGACGGAATAGCAATCAGCCCCAGCATTTT,CASSPGRNSNQPQHF
many,TRBV12-3/TRBV12-4,TRBJ2-7,NA,TGTGCCAGCAGCCATACTCGACGGCTAGCCTACGAGCAGTACTTC,CASSHTRRLAYEQYF
many,TRBV30,TRBJ1-4,NA,TGTGCCTGGAGTGCCGGCCAGCCTAATGAAAAACTGTTTTTT,CAWSAGQPNEKLFF
many,TRBV28,TRBJ1-5,NA,TGTGCCAGCATGCCAGGGCGCTATCAGCCCCAGCATTTT,CASMPGRYQPQHF
NA,TRBV12-3/TRBV12-4,TRBJ1-4,NA,TGTGCCAGCAGTTTCGTAATCCGGGAAAAACTGTTTTTT,CASSFVIREKLFF
NA,TRBV11-2,TRBJ1-2,NA,TGTGCCAGCAGCCCACCAGTGGACAGATTTTATAACTATGGCTACACCTTC,CASSPPVDRFYNYGYTF
many,TRBV28,TRBJ2-3,NA,TGTGCCAGCAGTTACAGGGTTCCGCAGGCTAGCACAGATACGCAGTATTTT,CASSYRVPQASTDTQYF
NA,TRBV7-8,TRBJ1-5,NA,TGTGCCAGCAGCTTAAACAGGGATCAGCCCCAGCATTTT,CASSLNRDQPQHF
NA,TRBV10-3,TRBJ1-4,NA,TGTGCCATCAGTGAGCCGAATGGGTCAAGGGAAAAACTGTTTTTT,CAISEPNGSREKLFF
NA,TRBV5-1,TRBJ2-1,TRBD2,TGCGCCAGCAGCTGGGGACTAAATGAGCAGTTCTTC,CASSWGLNEQFF
NA,TRBV7-2,TRBJ2-7,TRBD2,TGTGCCAGCAGCTTGGATCCTAGCGGGATTGTATACGAGCAGTACTTC,CASSLDPSGIVYEQYF
few,TRBV12-3/TRBV12-4,TRBJ2-2,TRBD2,TGTGCCAGCAGTTTGCCGCTGACTAGCGGGAGGTACAAGAACACCGGGGAGCTGTTTTTT,CASSLPLTSGRYKNTGELFF
NA,TRBV20-1,TRBJ2-2,TRBD2,TGCAGTGCTCTACTAGCGGGAGGAACCGGGGAGCTGTTTTTT,CSALLAGGTGELFF
many,TRBV20-1,TRBJ1-5,TRBD1,TGCAGTGCTACGACAGGGTACGGTTGGGGCAATCAGCCCCAGCATTTT,CSATTGYGWGNQPQHF
NA,TRBV29-1,TRBJ2-3,TRBD2,TGCAGCGTGATACTAGCGGGAGGTACAGATACGCAGTATTTT,CSVILAGGTDTQYF
few,TRBV24-1,TRBJ2-2,NA,TGTGCCACCAGTGATTTTGACACCGGGGAGCTGTTTTTT,CATSDFDTGELFF
NA,TRBV4-1,TRBJ2-4,NA,TGCGCCAGCAGCCAACCGGACGTACTAAACATTCAGTACTTC,CASSQPDVLNIQYF
many,TRBV11-2,TRBJ2-7,TRBD1,TGTGCCAGCAGCCCTAACAGGGGGGCCTACGAGCAGTACTTC,CASSPNRGAYEQYF
many,TRBV28,TRBJ2-7,NA,TGTGCCAGCAGTTTAAGGCAACGACCCTACGAGCAGTACTTC,CASSLRQRPYEQYF
many,TRBV6-5,TRBJ2-2,NA,TGTGCCAGCAGCTACTCGTGGGGGACCTACACCGGGGAGCTGTTTTTT,CASSYSWGTYTGELFF
many,TRBV12-3/TRBV12-4,TRBJ2-5,NA,TGTGCCAGCCGAGGGGGGGTAGCCCAAGAGACCCAGTACTTC,CASRGGVAQETQYF
NA,TRBV6-1,TRBJ1-3,TRBD1,TGTGCCAGCAGTGAAGGACAGGGATCCACTGGAAACACCATATATTTT,CASSEGQGSTGNTIYF
few,TRBV6-5,TRBJ2-7,TRBD1,TGTGCCAGCAGTTCCTCCGGACAGGGCCTCTACGAGCAGTACTTC,CASSSSGQGLYEQYF
few,TRBV14,TRBJ1-4,NA,TGTGCCAGCAGCCAAGGGTCCCAGGAGAATGAAAAACTGTTTTTT,CASSQGSQENEKLFF
NA,TRBV25-1,TRBJ1-4,TRBD1,TGTGCCAGCAGTGAAAGGGGGACAGGGAATGAAAAACTGTTTTTT,CASSERGTGNEKLFF
many,TRBV7-3,TRBJ2-3,NA,TGTGCCAGCAGCTTAAACAGGGTGGCAGATACGCAGTATTTT,CASSLNRVADTQYF
many,TRBV2,TRBJ1-4,TRBD1,TGTGCCAGCAGAGCGGACAGGGCCGGATATGAAAAACTGTTTTTT,CASRADRAGYEKLFF
many,TRBV6-2/TRBV6-3,TRBJ2-2,NA,TGTGCCAGCAGTTCCACCCCCGGACAGACCGGGGAGCTGTTTTTT,CASSSTPGQTGELFF
few,TRBV5-1,TRBJ2-2,NA,TGCGCCAGCAGACCGGATTTGGGCAGCGGGGAGCTGTTTTTT,CASRPDLGSGELFF
NA,TRBV10-3,TRBJ1-2,TRBD1,TGTGCCATCAGCGGGGACAGGGGAAGCTATGGCTACACCTTC,CAISGDRGSYGYTF
many,TRBV28,TRBJ1-4,NA,TGTGCCAGTCACAAGGCCTTGGTTGAAAAACTGTTTTTT,CASHKALVEKLFF
many,TRBV30,TRBJ2-1,TRBD2,TGTGCCTGGAATCGAGCGGGAGCTAATGAGCAGTTCTTC,CAWNRAGANEQFF
many,TRBV28,TRBJ2-1,TRBD2,TGTGCCAGCAGTTCCCCGACTAGCGGGAGACATTTCGATGAGCAGTTCTTC,CASSSPTSGRHFDEQFF
many,TRBV11-2,TRBJ2-1,TRBD1,TGTGCCAGCAGCCCAGGGGGTGTAGAGCAGTTCTTC,CASSPGGVEQFF
few,TRBV29-1,TRBJ2-1,TRBD2,TGCAGCGTTAGGACTAGCGGGAGGGCTGAGCAGTTCTTC,CSVRTSGRAEQFF
NA,TRBV24-1,TRBJ2-1,TRBD1,TGTGCCACCAGTGATTATGGGAAGCCGGGACAGGGGGCGGGATACAATGAGCAGTTCTTC,CATSDYGKPGQGAGYNEQFF
many,TRBV11-2,TRBJ2-3,TRBD2,TGTGCCAGCAGCCCCCTCTTAGGTTTCCCTTCCCCGGGACTAATAAGAGCAGATACGCAGTATTTT,CASSPLLGFPSPGLIRADTQYF
many,TRBV4-1,TRBJ1-5,NA,TGCGCCAGCAGCCCCGGGGCCCCCAATCAGCCCCAGCATTTT,CASSPGAPNQPQHF
few,TRBV5-8,TRBJ1-5,NA,TGTGCCAGCAGCTGGGCAGGGGCGTGGGGAAATCAGCCCCAGCATTTT,CASSWAGAWGNQPQHF
many,TRBV6-2/TRBV6-3,TRBJ2-7,TRBD1,TGTGCCAGCAACCCGGCCGGGACAGGGTGGCCGAGTGAGCAGTACTTC,CASNPAGTGWPSEQYF
many,TRBV7-9,TRBJ2-1,TRBD2,TGTGCCAGCAGCTCGTCCGGGACTAGCGGGGACGGCTACAATGAGCAGTTCTTC,CASSSSGTSGDGYNEQFF